The source of this T cell receptor beta chain is a study of T cells in Graves' hyperthyroidism and ophthalmopathy. CDR3 length: 13 residues. Trimming removed 7 bases at V and 9 bases at J, with 13 bases between. Germline lookup yields CDR1 SNHLY and CDR2 FYNNEI. Amplified TCR beta CDR3 regions derived from RNA transcripts. HTBI primers drove first-round RT-PCR of the TCR CDR3. In TCRdb, the multiplex PCR reads were re-called with MiXCR into one record per CDR3 protein. The sample includes some 250,000 distinct CDR3 sequences, about 15% seen only once; the top ten take roughly 15%. This clonotype was recorded at least ten times.

Sequencing was carried out using blood. The receptor comes from a woman in her 40s with Graves' hyperthyroidism that later progressed to Graves' ophthalmopathy. J is TRBJ1-6 and V is TRBV2; D is unresolved. The DNA of the CDR3 is TGTGCCAGCATTGCCCCCTTCCGTTCACCCCTCCACTTT. As protein: CASIAPFRSPLHF.